These 27 T cell receptor beta chains were all obtained from the same sample, sequenced in a study of blood T cell repertoires in COVID-19. Some clones are missing from TCRdb's copy, which holds only in-frame ones; the method was immunoSEQ multiplex PCR. The sample contains around 79,000 clones, around 90% of which appear only once. Sequencing was done on a sample of peripheral blood. Every receptor here comes from a human donor in a cohort sampled during active COVID-19.

This clone is a singleton in its sample. The chain employs TRBV7-2 and TRBJ1-3, with 8 nucleotides matching TRBD1. The CDR3 covers 15 residues. The V gene end was trimmed by 1 base and the J gene end by 1 base; junction bases not matched to a gene: 0. Germline assignment: CDR1 SGHTA and CDR2 FQGNSA. The CDR3 DNA follows: TGTGCCAGCAGCTTAGGGACAGGGTCTGGAAACACCATATATTTT. It is translated as CASSLGTGSGNTIYF.

This chain joins TRBV10-2 and TRBJ1-5; D remains ambiguous. The CDR3 is made up of 16 amino acids. Trimming pared 0 bases from V and 4 bases from J, leaving 13 bases between. Germline CDR1 WSHSY, CDR2 SAAADI. The CDR3 protein is CASSESGAGRNQPQHF. CDR3 bases: TGCGCCAGCAGTGAGTCCGGCGCGGGGAGAAATCAGCCCCAGCATTTT.

The chain joins TRBV5-1 to TRBJ1-2; the D is unclear. CDR1 is SGHRS, CDR2 YFSETQ, per germline. The germline V and J ends were trimmed by 4 bases and 0 bases, with 10 bases remaining between them. The CDR3 is 14 residues long. As DNA, the CDR3 is TGCGCCAGCAGCACGGGAGAAGCTAACTATGGCTACACCTTC. Amino acids: CASSTGEANYGYTF.

V gene TRBV7-9 combines with J gene TRBJ1-1; D gene ambiguous. The CDR3 length is 14 residues. V gave up 5 bases and J gave up 11 bases, with 21 bases separating them. Germline V gene lookup returns CDR1 SEHNR and CDR2 FQNEAQ (reference sequence). The CDR3 nucleotides are TGTGCCAGCAGCCCGCCCGCGGGCAGCCCGCGGGCTTTCTTT. The encoded protein is CASSPPAGSPRAFF.

The V gene is TRBV19, the J gene TRBJ2-2; 10 positions match TRBD1. This CDR3 has 15 residues. Looked up from germline, CDR1 is LNHDA and CDR2 is SQIVND (reference sequence). V was pared by 3 bases and J by 6 bases, with 4 bases of the junction left unmatched. CDR3 loop: CASSIRGQGAGELFF. CDR3 in DNA: TGTGCCAGTAGTATTCGAGGACAGGGGGCCGGGGAGCTGTTTTTT.

This clone was counted a few times. The chain has TRBV2 and TRBJ2-7; tentative D call: TRBD2 (5 bases). This CDR3 has 13 residues. Deletions cut 8 bases from V and 5 bases from J, with 16 bases between. Per the germline V gene, CDR1 is SNHLY and CDR2 is FYNNEI. The CDR3 DNA sequence: TGTGCCAGCCAAGAGGGATACGTCAACGAGCAGTACTTC. This encodes CASQEGYVNEQYF.

V usage is TRBV4-2 and J usage is TRBJ2-7, with 10 bases aligning to TRBD2. The germline CDR1 and CDR2 sequences are LGHNA and YNFKEQ. The CDR3 length is 17 residues. The J segment lost 1 base and the V segment lost 0 bases, leaving 6 bases of the junction unmatched. As DNA, the CDR3 is TGTGCCAGCAGCCAAGATGCTAGCGGGAGCCCGTCCTACGAGCAGTACTTC. Translated, it gives CASSQDASGSPSYEQYF.

This clone was found a few times. Other DNA sequences in this specimen translate into the identical CDR3. The chain has TRBV19 and TRBJ1-5; D uncertain. Germline V lookup: CDR1 LNHDA, CDR2 SQIVND (reference sequence). This CDR3 has 14 amino acids. V was clipped by 1 base and J by 2 bases, with 6 bases between them. For the CDR3, the DNA is TGTGCCAGTAGTATAGTTGCGGGCAATCAGCCCCAGCATTTT. Translation gives CASSIVAGNQPQHF.

The chain links TRBV27 to TRBJ1-1, with 8 bases matching TRBD1. This CDR3 is 15 amino acids long. V dropped 1 base and J dropped 3; count of bases not matched to a gene: 4. Germline V gene sequence: CDR1 MNHEY, CDR2 SMNVEV (reference sequence). CDR3 loop: CASSLFTRGHTEAFF. In DNA, the CDR3 is TGTGCCAGCAGTTTATTTACCAGGGGGCACACTGAAGCTTTCTTT.

CDR3 in amino acids: CASTRGSQGERETQYF. The CDR3 DNA reads as TGTGCCAGCACCAGGGGGTCTCAGGGGGAGCGAGAGACCCAGTACTTC. V and J are TRBV9 and TRBJ2-5, with 7 bases lining up with TRBD1. Germline assignment: CDR1 SGDLS and CDR2 YYNGEE. Trimming removed 6 bases from V and 4 bases from J; junction bases left unmatched: 15. The CDR3 is made up of 16 amino acids.

V usage is TRBV7-9 and J usage is TRBJ1-2; 7 nucleotides line up with TRBD1. The CDR3 is made up of 15 amino acids. V shed 4 bases, J shed 4 bases, and the junction held 9 bases outside the gene matches. The germline CDR1 and CDR2 sequences are SEHNR and FQNEAQ (reference sequence). Here the CDR3 reads CASSYGLGTAYGYTF. DNA for the CDR3: TGTGCCAGCAGCTACGGCCTCGGGACAGCCTATGGCTACACCTTC.

This sequence joins TRBV7-6 and TRBJ2-1, with 7 bases matching TRBD2. Looked up from germline, CDR1 is SGHVS and CDR2 is FNYEAQ. This CDR3 is built from 15 residues. V lost 1 base and J lost 4; bases outside the gene matches: 4. This CDR3 reads CASSLELARYNEQFF. As DNA, the CDR3 is TGTGCCAGCAGCTTAGAACTAGCGAGGTACAATGAGCAGTTCTTC.

CDR3 nucleotides: TGTGCCACTGGACAGGGGATAGCTGATACGCAGTATTTT. It yields the protein CATGQGIADTQYF. The chain carries TRBV2 and TRBJ2-3; 9 bases are a match to TRBD1. The CDR3 loop spans 13 amino acids. Germline V gene sequence: CDR1 SNHLY, CDR2 FYNNEI. V trimming: 10 bases; J trimming: 6 bases; junction bases outside the gene matches: 8.

V is TRBV25-1 and J is TRBJ1-6; a weak D match, TRBD1 (5 bases). Germline V gene sequence: CDR1 MGHDK, CDR2 SYGVNS. Trimming removed 3 bases at V and 11 bases at J, with 26 bases between. The CDR3 runs to 18 residues. The DNA for the CDR3 is TGTGCCAGCAGTGATTACCCCGGCCAGGGCTCTATCGTGGCACCCCTCCACTTT. The encoded protein is CASSDYPGQGSIVAPLHF.

This clone occurred a few times. The sample carries other DNA sequences with the same CDR3. The chain recombines TRBV11-2 with TRBJ2-3; TRBD2 matches at 12 bases. V lost 5 bases, J lost 0 bases, and 6 bases stayed unmatched. The germline V gene encodes CDR1 SGHAT and CDR2 FQNNGV. The CDR3 runs 17 residues. The CDR3 DNA sequence: TGTGCCAGCAGCCCAAGACTAGCGGGGGACAGCACAGATACGCAGTATTTT. It translates to CASSPRLAGDSTDTQYF.

The chain recombines TRBV7-3 with TRBJ2-1; 9 nucleotides line up with TRBD1. Germline assignment: CDR1 SGHTA and CDR2 FQGTGA. V gave up 5 bases and J gave up 7 bases; unmatched junction bases: 15. This CDR3 spans 17 amino acids. CDR3 nucleotide sequence: TGTGCCAGCAGCCTCTTCCCCGGGACAGGGAGAAATAATGAGCAGTTCTTC. This gives the protein CASSLFPGTGRNNEQFF.

The chain couples TRBV4-2 to TRBJ2-7; D is undetermined. This CDR3 contains 13 residues. Germline V CDR1 and CDR2: LGHNA, YNFKEQ. V was shortened by 0 bases and J by 2 bases, with 5 bases between the two germline ends. CDR3 sequence: CASSQDRAYEQYF. Written as DNA, the CDR3 is TGTGCCAGCAGCCAAGATCGAGCCTACGAGCAGTACTTC.

The chain recombines TRBV5-1 with TRBJ1-1, with D uncertain. Trimming removed 0 bases at V and 10 bases at J, with 16 bases between. The CDR3 extends over 14 amino acids. Per the germline V gene, CDR1 is SGHRS and CDR2 is YFSETQ. The CDR3 is CASSLGPGSQVAFF. The CDR3 DNA is TGCGCCAGCAGCTTGGGTCCGGGGTCGCAGGTAGCTTTCTTT.

This clone has only a few counts. The chain employs TRBV28 and TRBJ1-6, with D tentatively TRBD1 (6 bases). The ends were cut back, 2 bases at V and 10 bases at J, with 24 bases in the middle. CDR1 is MDHEN and CDR2 is SYDVKM in the germline V gene. The CDR3 consists of 18 residues. DNA of the CDR3: TGTGCCAGCAGTTTACTTCAGGGGCGCCCCTTGGAAAAGTCACCCCTCCACTTT. This gives the protein CASSLLQGRPLEKSPLHF.

This rearrangement joins TRBV4-2 to TRBJ2-7; 10 bases align to TRBD1. Germline assignment: CDR1 LGHNA and CDR2 YNFKEQ. CDR3 length: 15 amino acids. J was trimmed by 5 bases and V by 4 bases; bases with no gene match: 8. The CDR3 spells CASSPTGTGAHEQYF. DNA for the CDR3: TGTGCCAGCAGCCCTACCGGGACAGGGGCCCACGAGCAGTACTTC.

The CDR3 nucleotides read TGTGCCAGCAGCTTGGGAACCGGGATCCTGGCAGGCGGGAGCACAGATACGCAGTATTTT. This codes for CASSLGTGILAGGSTDTQYF. The chain couples TRBV7-8 to TRBJ2-3; D is perhaps TRBD2 (5 bases). The CDR3 spans 20 residues. Per germline, CDR1 SGHVS and CDR2 FQNEAQ. V lost 3 bases and J 0 bases, leaving 25 bases between the germline ends.

Only one count was recorded for this clone. The chain links TRBV7-9 to TRBJ2-1, with TRBD1 identical over 7 bases. The CDR3 contains 13 residues. J lost 7 bases, V lost 3 bases, and 3 bases had no gene match. Germline V gene data show CDR1 as SEHNR and CDR2 as FQNEAQ (reference sequence). The CDR3 spells CASSLNRGNEQFF. DNA of the CDR3: TGTGCCAGCAGCTTGAACAGGGGAAATGAGCAGTTCTTC.

The chain uses TRBV5-1 and TRBJ2-7; 9 nucleotides align to TRBD2. V was pared by 2 bases and J by 7 bases, with 4 bases of the junction left unmatched. This CDR3 is 13 amino acids long. In germline, CDR1 is SGHRS, CDR2 YFSETQ. The CDR3 sequence: CASSFIAGVEQYF. In nucleotides, the CDR3 is TGCGCCAGCAGCTTTATAGCGGGAGTTGAGCAGTACTTC.

The J gene is TRBJ1-6, the V gene TRBV11-3; D unresolved. Looked up from germline, CDR1 is SGHNT and CDR2 is YENEEA. The CDR3 has 14 residues. V gave up 3 bases and J gave up 3 bases, with 6 bases separating them. In nucleotides, the CDR3 is TGTGCCAGCAGCTTGCGTCTCTATAATTCACCCCTCCACTTT. It translates to CASSLRLYNSPLHF.

The chain carries TRBV9 and TRBJ1-4; 9 bases fit TRBD1. CDR1 and CDR2 from the germline V gene are SGDLS and YYNGEE. Trimming cost V 0 bases and J 4 bases; bases outside gene matches: 4. The CDR3 has 16 amino acids. CDR3 amino acids: CASSVGQGDFNEKLFF. The CDR3 coding sequence is TGTGCCAGCAGCGTAGGACAGGGGGACTTTAATGAAAAACTGTTTTTT.

The genes are TRBV7-6 and TRBJ2-7; TRBD2 might be the D (6 bases). This CDR3 contains 14 residues. CDR1 SGHVS and CDR2 FNYEAQ come from the germline V gene. Trimming left V 6 bases short and J 2 bases short, with 14 bases between. CDR3 coding DNA: TGTGCCAGCAGGCTGAGGGACTCCGCCTACGAGCAGTACTTC. It yields the protein CASRLRDSAYEQYF.

The CDR3 sequence: CSVDTSGSYEQYF. The CDR3 DNA reads TGCAGCGTAGATACTAGCGGGAGCTACGAGCAGTACTTC. The chain joins TRBV29-1 to TRBJ2-7; TRBD2 matches 11 bases. This CDR3 contains 13 residues. Germline trimming cut 6 bases from V and 3 bases from J; bases unmatched to any gene: 4. CDR1 and CDR2 (germline): SQVTM, ANQGSEA.